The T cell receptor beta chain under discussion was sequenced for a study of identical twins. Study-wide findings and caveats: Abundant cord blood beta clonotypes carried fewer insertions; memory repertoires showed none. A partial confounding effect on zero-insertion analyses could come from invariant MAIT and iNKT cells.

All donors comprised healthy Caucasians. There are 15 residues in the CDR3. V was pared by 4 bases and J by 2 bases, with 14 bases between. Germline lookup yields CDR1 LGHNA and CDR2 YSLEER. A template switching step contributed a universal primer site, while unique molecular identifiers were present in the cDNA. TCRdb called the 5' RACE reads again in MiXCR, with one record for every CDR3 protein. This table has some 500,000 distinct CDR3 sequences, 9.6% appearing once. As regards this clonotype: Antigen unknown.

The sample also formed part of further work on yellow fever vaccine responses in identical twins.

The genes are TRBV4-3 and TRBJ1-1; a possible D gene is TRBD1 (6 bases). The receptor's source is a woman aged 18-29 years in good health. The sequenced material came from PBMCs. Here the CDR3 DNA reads TGCGCCAGCAGCCCATCGGACAGCTCCAACACTGAAGCTTTCTTT. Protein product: CASSPSDSSNTEAFF.